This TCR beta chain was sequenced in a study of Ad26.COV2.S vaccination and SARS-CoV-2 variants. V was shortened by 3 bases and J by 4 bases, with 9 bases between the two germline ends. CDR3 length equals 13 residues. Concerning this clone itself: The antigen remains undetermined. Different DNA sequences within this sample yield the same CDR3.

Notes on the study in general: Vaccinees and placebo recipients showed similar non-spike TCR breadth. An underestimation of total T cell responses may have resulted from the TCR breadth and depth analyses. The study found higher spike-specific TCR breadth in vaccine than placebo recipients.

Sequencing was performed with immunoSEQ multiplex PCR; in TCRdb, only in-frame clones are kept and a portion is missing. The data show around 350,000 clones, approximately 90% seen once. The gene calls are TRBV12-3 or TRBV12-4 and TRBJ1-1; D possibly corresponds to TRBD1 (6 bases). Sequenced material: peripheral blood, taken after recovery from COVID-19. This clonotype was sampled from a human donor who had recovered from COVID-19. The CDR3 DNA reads TGTGCCAGCAGTTTGCAGGGGTCCACTGAAGCTTTCTTT. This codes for CASSLQGSTEAFF.